One and the same sample provided the 29 T cell receptor beta chains below, sequenced in a study of T cells in Graves' hyperthyroidism and ophthalmopathy. The CDR3 regions of TCR beta were amplified from RNA transcripts. With the HTBI primer set, the TCR CDR3 went through a first round of RT-PCR. One entry per CDR3 protein, called by TCRdb with MiXCR from the multiplex PCR reads. The sample lists a few hundred thousand distinct CDR3 sequences; roughly 13% were seen once. Sample: blood. Receptors were obtained from a woman between 18 and 30 years old with Graves' hyperthyroidism.

This clonotype was seen ten or more times. The gene calls are TRBV12-3 or TRBV12-4 and TRBJ2-3; D possibly corresponds to TRBD1 (6 bases). V lost 6 bases and J lost 0, with 19 bases in between. There are 17 residues in the CDR3. Here the CDR3 reads CASSTYPLTGSTDTQYF. For the CDR3, the DNA is TGTGCCAGCAGCACCTACCCCCTGACAGGTAGCACAGATACGCAGTATTTT.

There are many counts of this clonotype. The chain couples TRBV20-1 to TRBJ2-3; D remains ambiguous. V gave up 2 bases and J gave up 0 bases, with 6 bases separating them. The CDR3 extends over 13 amino acids. CDR1 and CDR2 from the germline V gene are DFQATT and SNEGSKA (reference sequence). The CDR3 is CSARPGSTDTQYF. CDR3 bases: TGCAGTGCTAGACCGGGTAGCACAGATACGCAGTATTTT.

This clonotype has just a few counts. The V call is TRBV30, the J call TRBJ1-2; D may be TRBD1 (6 bases). The CDR3 sequence is 14 residues long. Germline CDR1 GTSNPN, CDR2 SVGIG (reference sequence). Trimming removed 0 bases at V and 4 bases at J, with 12 bases between. The DNA for the CDR3 is TGTGCCTGGAGTGTTCCGGGGGGCCTCTATGGCTACACCTTC. Translation: CAWSVPGGLYGYTF.

As for this clonotype: A read error is possible here, since a much larger clone lies one base away. The chain has TRBV5-1 and TRBJ2-1; TRBD2 agrees at 10 bases. V trimming: 6 bases; J trimming: 2 bases; junction bases outside the gene matches: 11. The CDR3 contains 17 residues. Germline V lookup: CDR1 SGHRS, CDR2 YFSETQ. CDR3 DNA: TGCGCCAGCACCCTTGGAACTAGCGGGGATACCTACAATGAGCAGTTCTTC. It is translated as CASTLGTSGDTYNEQFF.

This clonotype was detected ten times or more. V is TRBV12-3 or TRBV12-4 and J is TRBJ2-7; 10 nucleotides align to TRBD1. The CDR3 sequence is 15 residues long. V lost 5 bases, J lost 5 bases, and 9 bases stayed unmatched. CDR3 nucleotide sequence: TGTGCCAGCAGTCACGCTCGGACAGGGGGGAACGAGCAGTACTTC. Translated: CASSHARTGGNEQYF.

Only a few counts were recorded for this clonotype. The chain joins TRBV5-1 to TRBJ2-1, with TRBD2 identical over 13 bases. Germline V gives CDR1 SGHRS, CDR2 YFSETQ. The CDR3 is made up of 17 amino acids. Trimming cost V 3 bases and J 1 base; bases outside gene matches: 4. The CDR3 loop is CASSSRLAGGSYNEQFF. CDR3 coding DNA: TGCGCCAGCAGCTCTCGACTAGCGGGAGGTTCCTACAATGAGCAGTTCTTC.

This chain connects TRBV19 to TRBJ2-3; no clear D. V lost 3 bases to trimming and J lost 6 bases, with 4 bases between them. Germline V lookup: CDR1 LNHDA, CDR2 SQIVND (reference sequence). This CDR3 has 11 amino acids. The CDR3 sequence is CASSILDTQYF. The CDR3 DNA sequence: TGTGCCAGTAGTATTCTGGATACGCAGTATTTT.

The V call is TRBV20-1, the J call TRBJ1-6; D is possibly TRBD1 (5 bases). The germline V gene encodes CDR1 DFQATT and CDR2 SNEGSKA (reference sequence). The CDR3 runs to 14 residues. The V gene lost 6 bases and the J gene lost 7 bases, with 16 bases spanning the gap. The DNA of the CDR3 is TGCAGTGCCTCGGCGGGGGGAAGCAATTCACCCCTCCACTTT. Its translation is CSASAGGSNSPLHF.

In regard to this clonotype: The junction departs from the called germline gene at one end, perhaps through a read error. The chain joins TRBV7-2 to TRBJ2-7, with a possible D match to TRBD1 (5 bases). Near its end, the DNA agrees better with TRBJ2-1, so the J call may be wrong. The CDR3 consists of 14 residues. Germline V lookup: CDR1 SGHTA, CDR2 FQGNSA. CDR3 sequence: CASSQELGAYEQFF. In DNA, the CDR3 is TGCGCCAGCAGCCAAGAATTAGGGGCCTACGAGCAGTTCTTC.

V gene TRBV30 combines with J gene TRBJ1-5; maybe TRBD1 (6 bases). The CDR3 sequence is 14 residues long. Trimming cost V 1 base and J 7 bases, with 14 bases left between them. CDR1 is GTSNPN and CDR2 is SVGIG in the germline V gene (reference sequence). The CDR3 DNA is TGTGCCTGGAGTGCCCTAGGGGGGGGACAGCCCCAGCATTTT. Its protein product is CAWSALGGGQPQHF.

This clonotype showed up many times. This chain's CDR3 is CASSSWDGNTGELFF. The CDR3 DNA reads TGTGCCAGCAGCTCATGGGACGGAAACACCGGGGAGCTGTTTTTT. The chain carries TRBV11-2 and TRBJ2-2; D may be TRBD1 or TRBD2 (5 bases each). V was trimmed by 4 bases and J by 2 bases, leaving 11 bases between them. CDR3 length: 15 amino acids. Germline lookup yields CDR1 SGHAT and CDR2 FQNNGV.

This clonotype was seen at least ten times. The J gene is TRBJ1-2, the V gene TRBV6-1; D may be TRBD1 (5 bases). CDR1 and CDR2 from the germline V gene are MNHNS and SASEGT. This CDR3 has 13 amino acids. The V end was cut by 6 bases, the J end by 7 bases, with 15 bases between. The CDR3 region has the DNA TGTGCCAGCAGCTTAACAGGTAGAGGTGGCTACACCTTC. This encodes CASSLTGRGGYTF.

The table lists this clonotype with a few counts. The rearrangement joins TRBV28 to TRBJ2-1; 8 bases match TRBD2. This CDR3 comprises 11 residues. Germline CDR1 MDHEN, CDR2 SYDVKM. J lost 8 bases, V lost 10 bases, and 4 bases had no gene match. CDR3 sequence: CATKAGDEQFF. The CDR3 DNA sequence: TGTGCCACCAAAGCGGGGGATGAGCAGTTCTTC.

This clonotype was recorded at least ten times. The DNA for the CDR3 is TGTGCCACCAGCAGAGAGGGGAGGGCCTACGAGCAGTACTTC. This translates into CATSREGRAYEQYF. The genes are TRBV15 and TRBJ2-7, with TRBD2 matching over 7 bases. This CDR3 spans 14 amino acids. V was pared by 0 bases and J by 2 bases, with 1 base of the junction left unmatched. Germline lookup yields CDR1 LNHNV and CDR2 YYDKDF (reference sequence).

This clonotype was counted a few times. The chain couples TRBV4-1 to TRBJ2-1; D may be TRBD2 (6 bases). The CDR3 contains 13 residues. The V gene's germline CDR1 is MGHRA and CDR2 YSYEKL. Trimming shortened V by 5 bases and J by 4 bases, and 9 bases separated the two germline ends. The DNA of the CDR3 is TGCGCCAGCAGCTGGCGGGGATACAATGAGCAGTTCTTC. Its translation is CASSWRGYNEQFF.

The table lists this clonotype with a few counts. V usage is TRBV20-1 and J usage is TRBJ2-2, with D tentatively TRBD2 (6 bases). The V gene's germline CDR1 is DFQATT and CDR2 SNEGSKA (reference sequence). V was clipped by 6 bases and J by 4 bases, with 15 bases between them. The CDR3 covers 14 residues. The CDR3 loop reads CSAKSGAGTGELFF. The CDR3 DNA follows: TGCAGTGCGAAATCCGGAGCGGGCACCGGGGAGCTGTTTTTT.

The chain uses TRBV28 and TRBJ1-5, with a tentative D call TRBD1 (5 bases). V was trimmed by 6 bases and J by 0 bases, leaving 12 bases between them. Germline CDR1 reads MDHEN; CDR2 reads SYDVKM. This CDR3 has 15 amino acids. CDR3 sequence: CASSSGLGSNQPQHF. The CDR3 nucleotides are TGTGCCAGCAGCTCAGGGTTGGGTAGCAATCAGCCCCAGCATTTT.

This clonotype was observed many times. CDR3 sequence reads: CASSSRPVTDTQYF. For the CDR3, the DNA is TGTGCCAGCAGCTCTCGCCCCGTCACAGATACGCAGTATTTT. J is TRBJ2-3 and V is TRBV11-2; D is unclear. The CDR3 spans 14 residues. Germline-derived CDR1 and CDR2 are SGHAT and FQNNGV. V lost 4 bases and J 2 bases, leaving 10 bases between the germline ends.

This clonotype was counted only a few times. The chain links TRBV5-1 to TRBJ1-5; 7 bases map to TRBD1. This CDR3 region has 17 residues. CDR1 and CDR2 (germline): SGHRS, YFSETQ. Germline trimming cut 4 bases from V and 9 bases from J; bases unmatched to any gene: 19. CDR3 residues: CASSPGTDTRASGPQHF. In DNA, the CDR3 is TGCGCCAGCAGCCCCGGGACAGACACCCGTGCTTCGGGGCCCCAGCATTTT.

The chain couples TRBV30 to TRBJ1-1, with TRBD1 as a possible D gene (6 bases). The CDR3 length is 15 residues. Germline values: CDR1 GTSNPN, CDR2 SVGIG (reference sequence). The V end lost 2 bases, the J end lost 5 bases, and 18 bases lay between the germline ends. CDR3 in DNA: TGTGCCTGGAGTTCCTCAGGGACACCTACTACTGAAGCTTTCTTT. This encodes CAWSSSGTPTTEAFF.

The V gene is TRBV9, the J gene TRBJ2-5, with 9 bases fitting TRBD1. The length of the CDR3 is 14 residues. Germline V lookup: CDR1 SGDLS, CDR2 YYNGEE. V lost 0 bases to trimming and J lost 5 bases; unmatched junction nucleotides: 2. DNA for the CDR3: TGTGCCAGCAGCGTAGACAGGGGGCCTGAGACCCAGTACTTC. It encodes CASSVDRGPETQYF.

At least ten counts were recorded for this clonotype. The rearrangement links TRBV7-2 to TRBJ2-7; D perhaps matches TRBD1 (6 bases). CDR1 and CDR2 from the germline V gene are SGHTA and FQGNSA. The length of the CDR3 is 15 residues. The V and J ends lost 2 bases and 2 bases respectively, with 13 bases between them. This CDR3 is CASSLSRDTTYEQYF. The CDR3, as DNA: TGTGCCAGCAGCTTAAGTCGGGACACCACCTACGAGCAGTACTTC.

The sample holds many counts of this clonotype. This chain links TRBV6-1 with TRBJ1-6; 7 positions match TRBD1. This CDR3 is 13 amino acids long. The germline V gene encodes CDR1 MNHNS and CDR2 SASEGT. V was pared by 8 bases and J by 7 bases, with 5 bases of the junction left unmatched. CDR3 residues: CASQTGQNSPLHF. The CDR3 coding sequence is TGTGCCAGCCAGACAGGGCAAAATTCACCCCTCCACTTT.

In this sample, this clonotype turned up many times. The chain recombines TRBV13 with TRBJ2-1; tentatively, D is TRBD2 (6 bases). The CDR3 runs to 17 residues. V lost 6 bases, J lost 5 bases, and 23 bases lay in between. Germline V gene lookup returns CDR1 PRHDT and CDR2 FYEKMQ (reference sequence). CDR3 amino acids: CASSRPRTTLNNNEQFF. The CDR3 DNA sequence: TGTGCCAGCAGTCGCCCCCGGACTACCCTTAATAACAATGAGCAGTTCTTC. Full variable domain (remainder filled in from reference TRBV13 and TRBJ2-1): AAGVIQSPRHLIKEKRETATLKCYPIPRHDTVYWYQQGPGQDPQFLISFYEKMQSDKGSIPDRFSAQQFSDYHSELNMSSLELGDSALYFCASSRPRTTLNNNEQFFGPGTRLTVL.

There are many counts of this clonotype. The rearrangement joins TRBV14 to TRBJ2-1; a weak D match, TRBD1 (5 bases). The V and J ends lost 4 bases and 9 bases respectively, with 16 bases between them. The length of the CDR3 is 14 residues. CDR1 SGHDN and CDR2 FVKESK come from the germline V gene. The CDR3 protein is CASSPGLGPSEQFF. The CDR3 DNA reads as TGTGCCAGCAGCCCAGGTTTGGGGCCCAGTGAGCAGTTCTTC.

The V and J genes are TRBV9 and TRBJ1-5, with D possibly being TRBD1 (5 bases). This CDR3 is 15 amino acids long. The ends were cut back, 4 bases at V and 4 bases at J, with 15 bases in the middle. CDR1 is SGDLS, CDR2 YYNGEE, per germline. The CDR3 region is CASSPADGGNQPQHF. CDR3 in DNA: TGTGCCAGCAGCCCAGCTGACGGGGGTAATCAGCCCCAGCATTTT.

The chain has TRBV5-1 and TRBJ2-7, with 9 positions matching TRBD2. Germline CDR1 and CDR2: SGHRS and YFSETQ. V gave up 0 bases and J gave up 1 base; unmatched junction bases: 5. The CDR3 totals 16 residues. The CDR3 bases are TGCGCCAGCAGCTTGGCGTCTAGCGGGAAATCCTACGAGCAGTACTTC. Its translation is CASSLASSGKSYEQYF.

With regard to this clonotype: Germline is not matched at one junction end, which may reflect a read error. This chain joins TRBV12-3 or TRBV12-4 and TRBJ2-2, with a possible D match to TRBD2 (6 bases). The CDR3 is 15 amino acids. CDR3 residues: CASSLGGSNTGELFF. CDR3 sequence (DNA): TGCGCCAGCAGCTTGGGAGGCAGCAACACCGGGGAGCTGTTTTTT.

The table lists this clonotype with many counts. The chain joins TRBV18 to TRBJ2-5, with no clear D. The CDR3 has 12 residues. Trimming shortened V by 6 bases and J by 5 bases, and 10 bases separated the two germline ends. The germline CDR1 and CDR2 sequences are KGHSH and LQKENI. This CDR3 reads CASSPNLETQYF. CDR3 nucleotide sequence: TGTGCCAGCTCGCCTAATCTGGAGACCCAGTACTTC.